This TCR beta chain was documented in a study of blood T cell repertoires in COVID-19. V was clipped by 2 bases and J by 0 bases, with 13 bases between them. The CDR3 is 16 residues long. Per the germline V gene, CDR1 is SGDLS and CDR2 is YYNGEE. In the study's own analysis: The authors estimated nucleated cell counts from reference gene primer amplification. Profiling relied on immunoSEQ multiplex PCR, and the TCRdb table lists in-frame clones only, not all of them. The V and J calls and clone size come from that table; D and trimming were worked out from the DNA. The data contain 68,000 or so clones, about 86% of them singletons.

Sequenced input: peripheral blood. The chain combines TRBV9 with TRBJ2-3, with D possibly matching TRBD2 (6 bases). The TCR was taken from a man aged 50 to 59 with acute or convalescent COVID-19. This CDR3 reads CASSVYSGSSTDTQYF. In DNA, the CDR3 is TGTGCCAGCAGCGTTTATAGCGGATCTAGCACAGATACGCAGTATTTT.